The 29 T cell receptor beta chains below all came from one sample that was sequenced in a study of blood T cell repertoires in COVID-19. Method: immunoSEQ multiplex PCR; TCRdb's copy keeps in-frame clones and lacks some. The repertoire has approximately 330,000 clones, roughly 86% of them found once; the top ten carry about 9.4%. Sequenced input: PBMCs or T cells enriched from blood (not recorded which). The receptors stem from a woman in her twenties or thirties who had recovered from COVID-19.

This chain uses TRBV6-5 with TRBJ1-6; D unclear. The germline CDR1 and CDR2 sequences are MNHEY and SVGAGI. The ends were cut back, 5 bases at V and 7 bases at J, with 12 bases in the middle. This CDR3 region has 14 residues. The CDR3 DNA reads TGTGCCAGCAGTACCCCGGCGGGGAATTCACCCCTCCACTTT. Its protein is CASSTPAGNSPLHF.

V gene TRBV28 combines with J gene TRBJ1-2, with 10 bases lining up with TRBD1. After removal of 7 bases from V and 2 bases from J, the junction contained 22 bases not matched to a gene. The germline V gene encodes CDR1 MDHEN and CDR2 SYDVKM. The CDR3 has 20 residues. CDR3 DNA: TGTGCCAGCAACCTTTCAGCGAAGACCGGGACAGGGGAACTAAACTATGGCTACACCTTC. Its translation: CASNLSAKTGTGELNYGYTF.

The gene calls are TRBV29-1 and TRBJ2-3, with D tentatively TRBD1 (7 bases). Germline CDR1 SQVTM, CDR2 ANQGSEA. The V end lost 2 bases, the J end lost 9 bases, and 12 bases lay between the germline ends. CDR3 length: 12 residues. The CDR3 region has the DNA TGCAGCGTTGAAATTCAGGGGGGCACGCAGTATTTT. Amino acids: CSVEIQGGTQYF.

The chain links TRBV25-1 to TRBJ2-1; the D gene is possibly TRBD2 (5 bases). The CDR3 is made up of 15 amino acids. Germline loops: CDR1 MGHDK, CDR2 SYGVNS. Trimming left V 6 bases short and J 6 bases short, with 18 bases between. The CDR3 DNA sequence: TGTGCCAGCAGCCCCCCAGCGGTCGAAGGCAATGAGCAGTTCTTC. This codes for CASSPPAVEGNEQFF.

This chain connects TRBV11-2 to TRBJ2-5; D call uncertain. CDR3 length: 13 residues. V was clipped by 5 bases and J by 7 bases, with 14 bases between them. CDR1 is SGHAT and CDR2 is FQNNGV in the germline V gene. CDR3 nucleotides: TGTGCCAGCAGCCCCCAAAATACCGGGACCCAGTACTTC. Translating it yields CASSPQNTGTQYF.

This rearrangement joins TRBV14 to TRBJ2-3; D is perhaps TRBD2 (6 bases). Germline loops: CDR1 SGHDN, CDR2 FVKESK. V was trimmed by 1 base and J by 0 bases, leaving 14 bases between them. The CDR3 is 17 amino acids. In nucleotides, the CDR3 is TGTGCCAGCAGCCAAGTTCCCTCCAGCGGGAGCACAGATACGCAGTATTTT. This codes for CASSQVPSSGSTDTQYF.

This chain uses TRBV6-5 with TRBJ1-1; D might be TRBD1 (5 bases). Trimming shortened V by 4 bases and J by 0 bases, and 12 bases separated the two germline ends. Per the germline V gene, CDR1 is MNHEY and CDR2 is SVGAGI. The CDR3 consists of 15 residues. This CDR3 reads CASSFRQGLNTEAFF. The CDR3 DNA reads TGTGCCAGCAGTTTTAGGCAGGGATTGAACACTGAAGCTTTCTTT.

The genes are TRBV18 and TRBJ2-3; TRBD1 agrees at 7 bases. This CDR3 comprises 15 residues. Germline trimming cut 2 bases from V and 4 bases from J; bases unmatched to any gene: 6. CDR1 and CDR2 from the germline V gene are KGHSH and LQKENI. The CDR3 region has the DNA TGTGCCAGCTCACCAAATACAGGGGAAGCAGATACGCAGTATTTT. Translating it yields CASSPNTGEADTQYF.

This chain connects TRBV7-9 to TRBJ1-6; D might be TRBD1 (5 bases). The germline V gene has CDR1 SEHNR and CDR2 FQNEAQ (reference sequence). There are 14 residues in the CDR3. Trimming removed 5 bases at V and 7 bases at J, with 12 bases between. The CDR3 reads CASSLDSRNSPLHF. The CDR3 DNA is TGTGCCAGCAGCCTAGACAGCCGGAATTCACCCCTCCACTTT.

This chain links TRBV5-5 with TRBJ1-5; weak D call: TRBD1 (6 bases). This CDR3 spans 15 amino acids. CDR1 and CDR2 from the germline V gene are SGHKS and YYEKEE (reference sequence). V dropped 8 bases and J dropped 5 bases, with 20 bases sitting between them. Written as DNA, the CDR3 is TGTGCCAGTACGACCGACAGGTGGGCCCATCAGCCCCAGCATTTT. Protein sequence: CASTTDRWAHQPQHF.

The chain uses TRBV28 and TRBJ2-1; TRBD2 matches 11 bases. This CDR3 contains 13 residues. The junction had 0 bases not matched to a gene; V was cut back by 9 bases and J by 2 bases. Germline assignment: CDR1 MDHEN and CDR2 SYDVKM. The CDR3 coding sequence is TGTGCCAGGGGACTAGCGGCCTACAATGAGCAGTTCTTC. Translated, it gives CARGLAAYNEQFF.

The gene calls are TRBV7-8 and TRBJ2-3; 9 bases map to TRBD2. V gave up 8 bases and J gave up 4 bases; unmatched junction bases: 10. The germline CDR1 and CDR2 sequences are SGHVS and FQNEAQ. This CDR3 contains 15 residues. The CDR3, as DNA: TGTGCCAGCGGACATAGCGGGAGAGGCGCAGATACGCAGTATTTT. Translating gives CASGHSGRGADTQYF.

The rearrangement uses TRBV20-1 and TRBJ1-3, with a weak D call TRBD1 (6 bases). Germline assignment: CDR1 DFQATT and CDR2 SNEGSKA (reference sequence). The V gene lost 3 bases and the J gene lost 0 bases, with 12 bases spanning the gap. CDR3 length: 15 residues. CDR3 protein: CSASGGRTSGNTIYF. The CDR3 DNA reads TGCAGTGCTAGTGGGGGGCGAACCTCTGGAAACACCATATATTTT.

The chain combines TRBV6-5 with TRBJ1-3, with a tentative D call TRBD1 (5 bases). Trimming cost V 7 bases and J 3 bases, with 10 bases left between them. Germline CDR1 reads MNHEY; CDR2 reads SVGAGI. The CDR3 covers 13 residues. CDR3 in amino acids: CASTREGGNTIYF. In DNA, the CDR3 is TGTGCCAGCACCAGGGAAGGTGGAAACACCATATATTTT.

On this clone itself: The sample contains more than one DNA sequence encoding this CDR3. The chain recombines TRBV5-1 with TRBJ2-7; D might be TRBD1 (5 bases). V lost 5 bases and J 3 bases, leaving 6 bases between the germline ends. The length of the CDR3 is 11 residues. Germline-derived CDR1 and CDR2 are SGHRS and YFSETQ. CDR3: CASSQGYEQYF. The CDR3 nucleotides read TGCGCCAGCAGTCAGGGCTACGAGCAGTACTTC.

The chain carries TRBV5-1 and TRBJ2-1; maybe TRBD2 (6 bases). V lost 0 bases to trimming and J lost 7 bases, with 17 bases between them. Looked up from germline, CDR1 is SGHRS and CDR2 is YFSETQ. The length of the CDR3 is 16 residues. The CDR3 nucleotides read TGCGCCAGCAGCTTGGGTTGGGGCAGGAGGGCAAATGAGCAGTTCTTC. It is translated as CASSLGWGRRANEQFF. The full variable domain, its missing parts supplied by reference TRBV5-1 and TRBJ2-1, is KAGVTQTPRYLIKTRGQQVTLSCSPISGHRSVSWYQQTPGQGLQFLFEYFSETQRNKGNFPGRFSGRQFSNSRSEMNVSTLELGDSALYLCASSLGWGRRANEQFFGPGTRLTVL.

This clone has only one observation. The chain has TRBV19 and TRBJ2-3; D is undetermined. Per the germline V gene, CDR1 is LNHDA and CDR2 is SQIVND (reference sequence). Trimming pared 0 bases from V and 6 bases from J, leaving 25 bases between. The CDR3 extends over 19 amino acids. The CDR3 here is CASSIDDAGLVGGEDTQYF. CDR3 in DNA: TGTGCCAGTAGTATAGATGACGCAGGTTTGGTGGGTGGCGAGGATACGCAGTATTTT.

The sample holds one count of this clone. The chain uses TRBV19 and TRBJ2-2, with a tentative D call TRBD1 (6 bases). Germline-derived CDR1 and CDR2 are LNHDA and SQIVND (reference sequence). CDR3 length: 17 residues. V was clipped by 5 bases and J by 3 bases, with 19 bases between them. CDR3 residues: CASSVSQGRADTGELFF. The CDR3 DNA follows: TGTGCCAGTAGTGTCTCGCAGGGGCGCGCGGACACCGGGGAGCTGTTTTTT.

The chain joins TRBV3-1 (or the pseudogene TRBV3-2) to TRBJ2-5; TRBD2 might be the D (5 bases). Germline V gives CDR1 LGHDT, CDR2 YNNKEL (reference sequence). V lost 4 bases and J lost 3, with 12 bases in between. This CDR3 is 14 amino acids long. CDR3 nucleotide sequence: TGTGCCAGCAGCCGAGACTGGGGAGAAGAGACCCAGTACTTC. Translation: CASSRDWGEETQYF.

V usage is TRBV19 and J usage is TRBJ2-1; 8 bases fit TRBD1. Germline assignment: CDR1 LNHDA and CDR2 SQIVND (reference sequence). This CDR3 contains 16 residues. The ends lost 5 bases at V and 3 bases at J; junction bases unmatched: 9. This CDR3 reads CASSPQGVVNYNEQFF. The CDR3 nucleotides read TGTGCCAGTAGTCCACAGGGGGTGGTAAACTACAATGAGCAGTTCTTC.

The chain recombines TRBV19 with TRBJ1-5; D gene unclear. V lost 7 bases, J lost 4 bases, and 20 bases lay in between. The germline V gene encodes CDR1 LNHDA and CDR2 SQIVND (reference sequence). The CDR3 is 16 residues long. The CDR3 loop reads CASTYGSRRENQPQHF. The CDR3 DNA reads TGTGCCAGTACTTACGGTTCCCGGAGGGAGAATCAGCCCCAGCATTTT.

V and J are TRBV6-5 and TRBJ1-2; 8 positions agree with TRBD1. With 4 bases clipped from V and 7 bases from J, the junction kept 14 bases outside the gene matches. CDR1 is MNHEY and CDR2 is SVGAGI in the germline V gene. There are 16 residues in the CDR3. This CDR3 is CASSFRDRSPSGGYTF. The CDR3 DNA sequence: TGTGCCAGCAGTTTCCGGGACAGGAGCCCCTCGGGTGGCTACACCTTC.

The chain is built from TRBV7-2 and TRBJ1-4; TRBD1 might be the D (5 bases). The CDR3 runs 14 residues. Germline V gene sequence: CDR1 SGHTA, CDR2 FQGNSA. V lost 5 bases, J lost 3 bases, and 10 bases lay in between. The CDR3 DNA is TGTGCCAGCAGCCGGGGCGGGGCTAATGAAAAACTGTTTTTT. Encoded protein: CASSRGGANEKLFF.

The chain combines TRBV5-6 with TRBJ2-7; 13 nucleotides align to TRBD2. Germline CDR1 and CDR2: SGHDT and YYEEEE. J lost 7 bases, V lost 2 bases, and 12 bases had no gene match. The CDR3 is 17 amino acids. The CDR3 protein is CASSFGYGGLAGWEQYF. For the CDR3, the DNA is TGTGCCAGCAGCTTTGGGTATGGGGGACTAGCGGGATGGGAGCAGTACTTC.

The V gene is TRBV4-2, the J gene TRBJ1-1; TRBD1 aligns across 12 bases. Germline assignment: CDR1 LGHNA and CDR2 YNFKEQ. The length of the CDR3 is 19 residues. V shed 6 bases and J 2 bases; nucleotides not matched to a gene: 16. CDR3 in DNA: TGTGCCAGCAGGCAACTCCCGGGACAGGGGGCTCGCGGAAACACTGAAGCTTTCTTT. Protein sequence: CASRQLPGQGARGNTEAFF.

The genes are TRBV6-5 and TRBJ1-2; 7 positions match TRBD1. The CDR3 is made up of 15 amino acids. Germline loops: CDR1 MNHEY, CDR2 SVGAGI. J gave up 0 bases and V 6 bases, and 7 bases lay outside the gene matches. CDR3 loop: CASRRSGTANYGYTF. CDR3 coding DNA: TGTGCCAGCAGACGATCCGGGACAGCTAACTATGGCTACACCTTC.

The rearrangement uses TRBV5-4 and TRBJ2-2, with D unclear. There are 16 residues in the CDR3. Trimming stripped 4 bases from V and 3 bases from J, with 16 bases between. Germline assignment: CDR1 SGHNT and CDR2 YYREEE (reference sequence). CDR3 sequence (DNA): TGTGCCAGCAGCCCCTGGTTGGTAGCCGACACCGGGGAGCTGTTTTTT. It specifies CASSPWLVADTGELFF.

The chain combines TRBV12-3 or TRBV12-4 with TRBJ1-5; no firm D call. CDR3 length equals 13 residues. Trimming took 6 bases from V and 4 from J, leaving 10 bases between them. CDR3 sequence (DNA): TGTGCCAGCAGCCAACACGATAATCAGCCCCAGCATTTT. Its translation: CASSQHDNQPQHF.

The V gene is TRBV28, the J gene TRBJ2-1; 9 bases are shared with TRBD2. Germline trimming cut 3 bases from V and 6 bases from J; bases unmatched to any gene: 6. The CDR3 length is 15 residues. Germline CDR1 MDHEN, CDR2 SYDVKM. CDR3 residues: CASSFSGSQSNEQFF. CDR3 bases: TGTGCCAGCAGTTTTAGCGGGAGTCAGAGCAATGAGCAGTTCTTC.